This T cell receptor (beta chain) was captured in a study of blood T cell repertoires in COVID-19. Some clones are missing from TCRdb's copy, which holds only in-frame ones; the method was immunoSEQ multiplex PCR. The sample lists hundreds of thousands of clones, approximately 88% seen once, with 6% to 7% in the top ten. The receptor was derived from a woman between 40 and 55 years old who had recovered from COVID-19. Specimen: PBMCs or T cells enriched from blood (not recorded which).

The DNA for the CDR3 is TGCGCCAGCAGCAGAGGGCAGAATCAGCCCCAGCATTTT. This sequence encodes CASSRGQNQPQHF. The genes are TRBV4-3 and TRBJ1-5, with no clear D. CDR3 length equals 13 residues. Germline V lookup: CDR1 LGHNA, CDR2 YSLEER. Trimming cost V 5 bases and J 4 bases, with 9 bases left between them.